This T cell receptor (beta chain) was retrieved from a study of blood T cell repertoires in COVID-19. Original analysis: Estimates of nucleated cell counts were drawn from the amplification of reference gene primers. Generated by immunoSEQ multiplex PCR, the TCRdb table keeps only in-frame clones and is missing some. D and trimming come from the DNA, and the V and J calls and clone size come from that table. Here the sample spans some 250,000 clones, 60% to 75% being singletons. CDR1 and CDR2 from the germline V gene are DFQATT and SNEGSKA (reference sequence). The CDR3 consists of 12 residues. V lost 3 bases to trimming and J lost 10 bases; unmatched junction nucleotides: 3.

The clonotype originates from a woman older than 75 with acute or convalescent COVID-19. The material sequenced was peripheral blood. The chain recombines TRBV20-1 with TRBJ2-3; 11 positions agree with TRBD2. Here the CDR3 reads CSASLAGGAQYF. The CDR3 coding sequence is TGCAGTGCTAGTCTAGCGGGGGGTGCGCAGTATTTT.